One and the same sample provided the 19 T cell receptor beta chains below, sequenced in a study of identical twins. MiXCR, run by TCRdb on the 5' RACE reads, gives a single entry per CDR3 protein. The repertoire includes about 530,000 distinct CDR3 sequences, approximately 20% of them detected once, and about 0.48% sits in the top ten. The same data also contributed to another study, on yellow fever vaccine responses in identical twins.

Material for sequencing was CD4+ T cells sorted from blood. The source is a woman younger than 30 in good health.

The CDR3 loop reads CASSLRGPWNYEQYF. The CDR3, as DNA: TGTGCCAGCAGCTTACGGGGCCCTTGGAACTACGAGCAGTACTTC. The chain couples TRBV13 to TRBJ2-7; D is perhaps TRBD1 or TRBD2 (5 bases each). The germline CDR1 and CDR2 sequences are PRHDT and FYEKMQ (reference sequence). The CDR3 sequence is 15 residues long. V lost 2 bases to trimming and J lost 3 bases, with 14 bases between them.

This clonotype has a handful of counts. The CDR3 reads CSAKGLAAYNEQFF. The CDR3 nucleotides read TGCAGTGCTAAAGGACTAGCGGCCTACAATGAGCAGTTCTTC. The V and J genes are TRBV20-1 and TRBJ2-1; 10 nucleotides match TRBD2. The germline gives CDR1 DFQATT, CDR2 SNEGSKA (reference sequence). After removal of 4 bases from V and 2 bases from J, the junction contained 2 bases not matched to a gene. The CDR3 is made up of 14 amino acids.

V gene TRBV28 combines with J gene TRBJ2-7; possible D gene TRBD1, 5 bases. Germline CDR1 and CDR2: MDHEN and SYDVKM. V lost 10 bases and J lost 2, with 18 bases in between. This CDR3 contains 14 residues. Written as DNA, the CDR3 is TGTGCCACCCTCGCGCAGGGCAAAACCTACGAGCAGTACGTC. Translation gives CATLAQGKTYEQYV.

This clonotype was detected a few times. The rearrangement uses TRBV12-3 or TRBV12-4 and TRBJ2-5, with D perhaps matching TRBD1 (6 bases). This CDR3 is 14 amino acids long. Trimming shortened V by 4 bases and J by 5 bases, and 14 bases separated the two germline ends. The CDR3: CASSSGQPGETQYF. DNA of the CDR3: TGTGCCAGCAGTTCTGGACAGCCTGGGGAGACCCAGTACTTC.

The genes are TRBV5-1 and TRBJ1-1; 7 nucleotides match TRBD1. The V and J ends lost 4 bases and 4 bases, in that order; junction bases with no gene match: 10. CDR1 is SGHRS and CDR2 is YFSETQ in the germline V gene. This CDR3 contains 15 residues. CDR3 sequence (DNA): TGCGCCAGCAGCCCCCCTCGGTCAGGGGGCACTGAAGCTTTCTTT. It specifies CASSPPRSGGTEAFF.

This clonotype came up a few times. This chain connects TRBV12-3 or TRBV12-4 to TRBJ2-3; D unclear. Trimming took 2 bases from V and 1 from J, leaving 10 bases between them. This CDR3 spans 15 amino acids. The CDR3 DNA reads as TGTGCCAGCAGTTTATTAGGGATACGCACAGATACGCAGTATTTT. It encodes CASSLLGIRTDTQYF.

V gene TRBV29-1 combines with J gene TRBJ2-1; TRBD1 aligns across 7 bases. V lost 0 bases to trimming and J lost 4 bases; unmatched junction nucleotides: 6. The CDR3 spans 15 residues. Germline CDR1 and CDR2: SQVTM and ANQGSEA. CDR3 residues: CSVEEGTVKYNEQFF. Here the CDR3 DNA reads TGCAGCGTTGAAGAGGGGACAGTAAAGTACAATGAGCAGTTCTTC.

This clonotype was picked up many times. The chain uses TRBV6-1 and TRBJ2-2, with 8 bases lining up with TRBD2. Germline lookup yields CDR1 MNHNS and CDR2 SASEGT. Unmatched junction bases numbered 4, after V lost 5 bases and J lost 8 bases. The CDR3 totals 13 residues. CDR3 protein: CASSPGGGGELFF. The CDR3 coding sequence is TGTGCCAGCAGTCCCGGGGGGGGAGGGGAGCTGTTTTTT.

CDR3 loop: CASSSPGGVGYTF. CDR3 in DNA: TGTGCCAGCAGCTCCCCCGGGGGAGTGGGCTACACCTTC. The rearrangement links TRBV11-2 to TRBJ1-2; weak D call: TRBD1 (5 bases). The CDR3 has 13 amino acids. V was trimmed by 4 bases and J by 8 bases, leaving 14 bases between them. Looked up from germline, CDR1 is SGHAT and CDR2 is FQNNGV.

The chain uses TRBV6-1 and TRBJ2-7; TRBD2 matches at 7 bases. The germline gives CDR1 MNHNS, CDR2 SASEGT. Germline trimming cut 7 bases from V and 0 bases from J; bases unmatched to any gene: 9. This CDR3 contains 15 residues. CDR3 coding DNA: TGTGCCAGCACTACCCCTGCGGGGGACTCCTACGAGCAGTACGTC. This sequence encodes CASTTPAGDSYEQYV.

This clonotype was detected once. J is TRBJ2-2 and V is TRBV18, with D possibly being TRBD2 (5 bases). V lost 3 bases and J lost 1, with 15 bases in between. CDR1 and CDR2 (germline): KGHSH, LQKENI. The CDR3 totals 17 residues. CDR3 in DNA: TGTGCCAGCTCACCGGGGAGCCAGCCACTGAACACCGGGGAGCTGTTTTTT. Amino acids: CASSPGSQPLNTGELFF.

The chain has TRBV12-3 or TRBV12-4 and TRBJ1-1; D remains ambiguous. Between the trimmed V and J ends, which lost 3 bases and 0 bases, there was a span of 8 bases. The CDR3 sequence is 14 residues long. CDR3: CASSFRRVNTEAFF. Here the CDR3 DNA reads TGTGCCAGCAGTTTTAGGCGGGTGAACACTGAAGCTTTCTTT.

Only a few counts were recorded for this clonotype. The CDR3 loop reads CASSQSSSGAGETQYF. CDR3 DNA sequence: TGTGCCAGCAGCCAATCCTCCTCCGGGGCAGGAGAGACCCAGTACTTC. This sequence joins TRBV3-1 and TRBJ2-5, with D perhaps matching TRBD1 or TRBD2 (5 bases each). Trimming took 2 bases from V and 4 from J, leaving 17 bases between them. CDR3 length: 16 amino acids. Per the germline V gene, CDR1 is LGHDT and CDR2 is YNNKEL (reference sequence).

The V gene is TRBV5-1, the J gene TRBJ2-3, with D possibly called TRBD1 or TRBD2 (6 bases each). Per germline, CDR1 SGHRS and CDR2 YFSETQ. Deletions cut 2 bases from V and 0 bases from J, with 10 bases between. The CDR3 runs to 15 residues. This CDR3 reads CASSFNGGSTDTQYF. CDR3 in DNA: TGCGCCAGCAGCTTCAACGGGGGCAGCACAGATACGCAGTATTTT.

This clonotype has a handful of counts. The chain recombines TRBV12-3 or TRBV12-4 with TRBJ1-2; 8 bases agree with TRBD1. Trimming removed 5 bases from V and 4 bases from J; junction bases left unmatched: 9. CDR3 size: 15 residues. CDR3 loop: CASSQAGQGSYGYTF. In nucleotides, the CDR3 is TGTGCCAGCAGTCAAGCCGGACAGGGAAGCTATGGCTACACCTTC.

The CDR3: CASSQVREYIDTQYF. The CDR3 DNA follows: TGTGCCAGCAGCCAAGTCCGGGAGTATATAGATACGCAGTATTTT. The V gene is TRBV4-2, the J gene TRBJ2-3; D perhaps matches TRBD2 (6 bases). The CDR3 loop spans 15 amino acids. Between the trimmed V and J ends, which lost 1 base and 5 bases, there was a span of 13 bases. Germline loops: CDR1 LGHNA, CDR2 YNFKEQ.

The chain carries TRBV5-1 and TRBJ2-7; no clear D. The CDR3 contains 14 residues. Germline CDR1 SGHRS, CDR2 YFSETQ. V lost 1 base to trimming and J lost 2 bases, with 10 bases between them. The CDR3 region has the DNA TGCGCCAGCAGCTTGTTCGGCAGTGCCTACGAGCAGTACTTC. Amino acid sequence: CASSLFGSAYEQYF.

The V gene is TRBV20-1, the J gene TRBJ1-3, with D perhaps matching TRBD1 (6 bases). V was cut by 6 bases and J by 5 bases, with 11 bases left in between. This CDR3 is built from 12 residues. The germline V gene has CDR1 DFQATT and CDR2 SNEGSKA (reference sequence). CDR3 sequence: CSAQDSRNTIYF. The CDR3 nucleotides are TGCAGTGCCCAGGACAGCAGAAACACCATATATTTT.

The rearrangement uses TRBV12-3 or TRBV12-4 and TRBJ1-1, with D hard to call. Trimming stripped 7 bases from V and 5 bases from J, with 17 bases between. The CDR3 is 14 amino acids. CDR3 amino acids: CASTSPGPWTEAFF. The CDR3 DNA reads TGTGCCAGCACATCCCCGGGTCCCTGGACTGAAGCTTTCTTT.